This TCR beta chain was obtained from a study of Ad26.COV2.S vaccination and SARS-CoV-2 variants. Study context: This donor came from the COV1001 trial of Ad26.COV2.S.

The data were produced by immunoSEQ multiplex PCR, yet TCRdb's version contains in-frame clones alone and is incomplete. The table lists hundreds of thousands of clones, around 89% of them singletons, with around 4.5% in the top ten. This CDR3 is 15 amino acids long. J gave up 4 bases and V 4 bases, and 5 bases lay outside the gene matches. The germline CDR1 and CDR2 sequences are LGHDT and YNNKEL (reference sequence). Treatment here: over 15 received Ad26.COV2.S at low or high dose, single or two shots; about five received placebo; per-sample allocation not given. After the first vaccine or placebo injection, samples were drawn on day 63. Wuhan-strain spike was delivered by a replication-incompetent Ad26 vector.

This TCR was sampled from a person aged 18 to 59 who received the Ad26.COV2.S COVID-19 vaccine or a placebo. The chain employs TRBV3-1 (or the pseudogene TRBV3-2) and TRBJ1-2; 11 bases line up with TRBD1. The specimen was peripheral blood, collected in a trial of Ad26.COV2.S vaccine versus placebo. CDR3 DNA sequence: TGTGCCAGCAGCCTCGGACAGGGGGCTGGCTATGGCTACACCTTC. Translation gives CASSLGQGAGYGYTF.